This entry describes one T cell receptor (beta chain). The antigen is undetermined. The CDR3 runs 13 residues. Germline lookup yields CDR1 MDHEN and CDR2 SYDVKM. Trimming stripped 7 bases from V and 5 bases from J, with 14 bases between. TCRdb passed the RT-PCR reads through MiXCR, listing each CDR3 protein once. The table shows roughly 570,000 distinct CDR3 sequences, with 10% to 15% occurring only once. This entry comes from a study of response to subunit inactivated influenza vaccine. Overall study results and limits: That few new T cells are recruited by each seasonal influenza vaccination was the authors' suggestion.

The receptor comes from a man between 50 and 59 years old who received an inactivated influenza vaccine. The V and J genes are TRBV28 and TRBJ2-5, with D perhaps matching TRBD1 or TRBD2 (5 bases each). Sequenced here: PBMCs from blood, sampled about 40 days after vaccination. CDR3 sequence (DNA): TGTGCCAGCACCCCACCGGGACGGGAGACCCAGTACTTC. Its protein is CASTPPGRETQYF.